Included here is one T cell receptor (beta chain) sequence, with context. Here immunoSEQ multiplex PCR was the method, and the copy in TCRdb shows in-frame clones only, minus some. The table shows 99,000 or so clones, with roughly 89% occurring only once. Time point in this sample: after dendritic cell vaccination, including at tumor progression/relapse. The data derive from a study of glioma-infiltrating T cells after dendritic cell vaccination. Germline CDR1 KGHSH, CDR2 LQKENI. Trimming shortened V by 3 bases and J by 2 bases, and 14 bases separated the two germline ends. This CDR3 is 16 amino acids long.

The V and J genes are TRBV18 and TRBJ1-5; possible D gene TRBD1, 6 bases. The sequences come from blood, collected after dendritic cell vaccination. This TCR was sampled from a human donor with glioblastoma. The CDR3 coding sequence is TGTGCCAGCTCACCGCAGGGGAATTGGGGCAATCAGCCCCAGCATTTT. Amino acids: CASSPQGNWGNQPQHF. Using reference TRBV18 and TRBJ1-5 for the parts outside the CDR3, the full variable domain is NAGVMQNPRHLVRRRGQEARLRCSPMKGHSHVYWYRQLPEEGLKFMVYLQKENIIDESGMPKERFSAEFPKEGPSILRIQQVVRGDSAAYFCASSPQGNWGNQPQHFGDGTRLSIL.